Listed here is a single TCR beta chain. Authors' processing steps: Amplified reference gene primers provided the basis for estimating nucleated cell counts. The method was immunoSEQ multiplex PCR; TCRdb's version includes in-frame clones alone and lacks a portion of them. The D gene and trimming were derived from the DNA, and the V and J assignments and clone size from that table. The sample consists of approximately 21,000 clones, 75% to 90% of them appearing once. The sample comes from a study of blood T cell repertoires in COVID-19. Overall study context: Samples representing acute and convalescent COVID-19 were sourced from the United States, Italy and Spain. T cells, B-cell-depleted T cells, or PBMCs provided the cDNA or gDNA that served as material.

CDR3 size: 13 residues. Germline CDR1 and CDR2: SGHRS and YFSETQ. Trimming at V came to 6 bases and at J to 3 bases, leaving 6 bases not matched to a gene. V gene TRBV5-1 combines with J gene TRBJ2-7; 7 positions match TRBD2. The receptor was isolated from a human donor with acute or convalescent COVID-19. The donor label of this sample is uncertain. Sequenced material: peripheral blood. The CDR3 loop reads CASNTGGGYEQYF. DNA of the CDR3: TGCGCCAGCAATACCGGCGGGGGCTACGAGCAGTACTTC.